This T cell receptor (beta chain) was identified in a study of identical twins. Overall study findings and caveats: For zero-insertion analyses, partial confounding could come from invariant MAIT and iNKT cells. Rather than following the same donors, the conclusions depended on cross-sectional statistical analysis. While abundant cord blood beta clonotypes carried fewer insertions, memory repertoires showed no such pattern.

This clonotype has more than one count but fewer than ten. Its target is unknown. Addition of a universal primer site occurred through template switching, and cDNA carried unique molecular identifiers. From the 5' RACE reads, TCRdb called clonotypes with MiXCR, one entry per CDR3 protein. Counted here are 1.5 million to 2 million distinct CDR3 sequences, about 32% occurring once; the ten biggest clones make up approximately 0.29%. There are 14 residues in the CDR3. The J segment lost 4 bases and the V segment lost 2 bases, leaving 1 base of the junction unmatched. CDR1 MDHEN and CDR2 SYDVKM come from the germline V gene.

The TCR originated in a newborn girl in good health. The genes are TRBV28 and TRBJ2-2, with 7 bases fitting TRBD1. Sequencing was done on a sample of cord blood. The DNA of the CDR3 is TGTGCCAGCAGTTTAGGACAGGTCACCGGGGAGCTGTTTTTT. It is translated as CASSLGQVTGELFF.